A selection of T cell receptor beta chains follows, all from one sample in a study of response to subunit inactivated influenza vaccine. TCRdb re-called the RT-PCR reads through MiXCR, storing one row per CDR3 protein. Here the sample spans some 500,000 distinct CDR3 sequences, approximately 24% being singletons. The material was CD4+ T cells sorted from PBMCs, obtained around 5 days after vaccination. The receptors here all came from a man aged 50 to 59 who received an inactivated influenza vaccine. Each CDR3 is given with its conserved first and last residue. The order of the fields is D gene, V gene, clone size, J gene, CDR3 protein, CDR3 DNA. A D gene is named only where the DNA matches it firmly. Size is omitted from some rows. Given values are once, few, many or a class for expanded clones.

TRBD1,TRBV5-5,few,TRBJ2-1,CASSLTGTGSYNEQFF,TGTGCCAGCAGCTTAACCGGGACAGGGAGCTACAATGAGCAGTTCTTC
TRBD1,TRBV13,-,TRBJ1-4,CASSNAVWDRAPSANEKLFF,TGTGCCAGCAGCAATGCCGTGTGGGACAGGGCACCCTCGGCTAATGAAAAACTGTTTTTT
-,TRBV20-1,many,TRBJ2-7,CSAGDNEQYF,TGCAGTGCAGGGGACAACGAGCAGTACTTC
-,TRBV6-2/TRBV6-3,few,TRBJ2-7,CASSPPAGAYEQYF,TGTGCCAGCAGTCCCCCGGCAGGGGCCTACGAGCAGTACTTC
-,TRBV9,few,TRBJ1-2,CASSAPSAANYGYTF,TGTGCCAGCAGCGCGCCCTCTGCGGCTAACTATGGCTACACCTTC
-,TRBV20-1,many,TRBJ2-7,CSASPTHEQYF,TGCAGTGCTAGTCCCACCCACGAGCAGTACTTC
-,TRBV7-6,once,TRBJ2-2,CASSSTGLGTGELFF,TGTGCCAGCAGCAGCACCGGGTTGGGCACCGGGGAGCTGTTTTTT
-,TRBV5-1,-,TRBJ1-1,CASSLWTRDEAFF,TGCGCCAGCAGCCTATGGACACGGGATGAAGCTTTCTTT
-,TRBV25-1,few,TRBJ2-7,CASSGAGSSYEQYF,TGTGCCAGCAGTGGGGCAGGTTCGAGCTACGAGCAGTACTTC
TRBD2,TRBV4-1,-,TRBJ2-1,CASSQGTSGWDGSYNEQFF,TGCGCCAGCAGCCAAGGGACTAGCGGGTGGGACGGATCCTACAATGAGCAGTTCTTC
-,TRBV12-3/TRBV12-4,-,TRBJ2-2,CASSLSPVRRNTGELFF,TGTGCCAGCAGTTTATCCCCGGTGAGACGGAACACCGGGGAGCTGTTTTTT